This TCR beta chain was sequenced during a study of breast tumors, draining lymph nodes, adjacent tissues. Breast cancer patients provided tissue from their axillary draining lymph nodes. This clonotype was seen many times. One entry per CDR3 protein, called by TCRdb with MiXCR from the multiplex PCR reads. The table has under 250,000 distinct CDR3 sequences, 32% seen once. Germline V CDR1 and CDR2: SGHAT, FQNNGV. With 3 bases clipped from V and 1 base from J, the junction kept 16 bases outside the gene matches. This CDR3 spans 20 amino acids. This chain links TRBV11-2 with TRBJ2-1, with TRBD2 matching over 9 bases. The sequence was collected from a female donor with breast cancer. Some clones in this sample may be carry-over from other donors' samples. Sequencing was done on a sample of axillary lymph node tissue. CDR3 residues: CASSFRGVSGSKQSYNEQFF. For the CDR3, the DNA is TGTGCCAGCAGCTTTCGGGGTGTTAGCGGGAGCAAGCAATCCTACAATGAGCAGTTCTTC.